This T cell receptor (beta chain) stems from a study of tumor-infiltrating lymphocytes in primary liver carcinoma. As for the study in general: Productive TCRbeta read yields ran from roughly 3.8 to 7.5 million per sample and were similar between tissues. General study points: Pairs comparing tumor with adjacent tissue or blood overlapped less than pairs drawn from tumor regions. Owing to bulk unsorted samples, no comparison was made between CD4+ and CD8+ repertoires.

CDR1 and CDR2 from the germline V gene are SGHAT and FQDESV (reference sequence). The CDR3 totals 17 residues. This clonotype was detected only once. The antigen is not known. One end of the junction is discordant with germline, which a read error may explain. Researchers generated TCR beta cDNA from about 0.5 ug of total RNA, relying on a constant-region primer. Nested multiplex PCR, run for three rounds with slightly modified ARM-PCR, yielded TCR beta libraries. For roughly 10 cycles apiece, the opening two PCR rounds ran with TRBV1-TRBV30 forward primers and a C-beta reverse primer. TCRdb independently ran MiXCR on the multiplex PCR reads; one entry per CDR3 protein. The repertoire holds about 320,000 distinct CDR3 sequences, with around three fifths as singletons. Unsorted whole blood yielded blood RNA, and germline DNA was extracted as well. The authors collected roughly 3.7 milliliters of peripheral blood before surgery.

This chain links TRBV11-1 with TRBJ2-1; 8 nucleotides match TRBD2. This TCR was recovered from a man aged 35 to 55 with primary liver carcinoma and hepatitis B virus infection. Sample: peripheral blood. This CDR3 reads CASGFPPGGRSFSEQFF. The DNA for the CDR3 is TGTGCCAGCGGCTTCCCTCCTGGCGGGAGGTCCTTTAGTGAGCAGTTCTTC.